The 10 T cell receptor beta chains below were found in one sample sequenced in a study of long-term antiretroviral therapy in people with HIV (dated by TCRdb to the early 2020s). The immunoSEQ hsTCRB v3.0 assay was used at survey level resolution to sequence the TRB variable region. In its TCRdb copy, this immuneACCESS table keeps in-frame sequences only and misses some clones. Where compared with another copy, unresolved V genes explain less than half of these, and the others have no known cause. This sample is represented by tens of thousands of clones; 81% of them were singletons. About 12% of the sample lies in the top ten. Sequencing used unsorted PBMCs, obtained 0.1 years before starting antiretroviral therapy. Receptors were obtained from a man aged 40-55 years with HIV.

The rearrangement joins TRBV7-2 to TRBJ2-7; D is possibly TRBD1 or TRBD2 (6 bases each). Germline V CDR1 and CDR2: SGHTA, FQGNSA. The CDR3 covers 17 residues. The V and J ends lost 5 bases and 1 base respectively, with 21 bases between them. CDR3 sequence (DNA): TGTGCCAGCAGCCAGACAGTAAACGGGGGCCCTTCCTACGAGCAGTACTTC. The encoded protein is CASSQTVNGGPSYEQYF.

The rearrangement uses TRBV6-6 and TRBJ1-3; no clear D gene. The length of the CDR3 is 16 residues. Germline V gene lookup returns CDR1 MNHNY and CDR2 SVGAGI (reference sequence). V was clipped by 2 bases and J by 0 bases, with 11 bases between them. The CDR3 loop reads CASSYRTGGSGNTIYF. The CDR3 coding sequence is TGTGCCAGCAGTTACCGTACGGGAGGCTCTGGAAACACCATATATTTT.

The chain recombines TRBV9 with TRBJ1-3, with TRBD1 as a possible D gene (6 bases). Trimming took off 2 bases at V and 3 bases at J, with 15 bases between the two ends. The length of the CDR3 is 16 residues. CDR1 and CDR2 from the germline V gene are SGDLS and YYNGEE. The CDR3 coding sequence is TGTGCCAGCAGCGTTTTACAGGGAGTCGGTGGAAACACCATATATTTT. This encodes CASSVLQGVGGNTIYF.

Here the CDR3 DNA reads TGTGCCAGCAACACGGACTCCTACGAGCAGTACTTC. This encodes CASNTDSYEQYF. The rearrangement joins TRBV28 to TRBJ2-7; D unresolved. CDR1 MDHEN and CDR2 SYDVKM come from the germline V gene. The V gene lost 7 bases and the J gene lost 0 bases, with 7 bases spanning the gap. This CDR3 spans 12 amino acids.

The chain carries TRBV28 and TRBJ2-1, with D possibly matching TRBD1 (6 bases). V shed 6 bases and J shed 10 bases, with 19 bases lying between them. The germline CDR1 and CDR2 sequences are MDHEN and SYDVKM. There are 14 residues in the CDR3. CDR3 loop: CASSDPGQPQEQFF. In nucleotides, the CDR3 is TGTGCCAGCAGCGACCCGGGACAACCACAAGAGCAGTTCTTC.

This chain joins TRBV4-1 and TRBJ2-2, with TRBD1 identical over 7 bases. There are 16 residues in the CDR3. V gave up 3 bases and J gave up 2 bases; unmatched junction bases: 6. CDR1 and CDR2 (germline): MGHRA, YSYEKL. The CDR3 spells CASSQATGLNTGELFF. Written as DNA, the CDR3 is TGCGCCAGCAGCCAGGCGACAGGGCTTAACACCGGGGAGCTGTTTTTT.

CDR3 amino acids: CASSDRVAGELFF. CDR3 nucleotides: TGCGCCAGCAGCGACAGGGTAGCCGGGGAGCTGTTTTTT. The chain joins TRBV5-1 to TRBJ2-2, with 7 bases matching TRBD1. The CDR3 spans 13 residues. The junction had 3 bases not matched to a gene; V was cut back by 4 bases and J by 6 bases. CDR1 and CDR2 from the germline V gene are SGHRS and YFSETQ.

CDR3 protein: CASSPSTGWGYTF. The CDR3 coding sequence is TGTGCCAGCAGCCCCTCAACAGGATGGGGCTACACCTTC. The rearrangement links TRBV6-5 to TRBJ1-2; D perhaps matches TRBD1 (5 bases). CDR1 MNHEY and CDR2 SVGAGI come from the germline V gene. The CDR3 has 13 residues. Trimming cost V 6 bases and J 8 bases, with 16 bases left between them.

This clone was observed a few times. The chain couples TRBV29-1 to TRBJ1-1; D unresolved. This CDR3 has 10 residues. V dropped 3 bases and J dropped 8 bases, with 7 bases sitting between them. The germline V gene encodes CDR1 SQVTM and CDR2 ANQGSEA. The CDR3 DNA follows: TGCAGCGTTGATACAGACGAAGCTTTCTTT. This codes for CSVDTDEAFF.

This chain connects TRBV7-2 to TRBJ1-1; D unclear. CDR3 length equals 16 residues. V was pared by 5 bases and J by 1 base, with 17 bases between. Germline V lookup: CDR1 SGHTA, CDR2 FQGNSA. The CDR3, as DNA: TGTGCCAGCAGCCCCCGGTTGGGTGCAGGGAACACTGAAGCTTTCTTT. Its translation is CASSPRLGAGNTEAFF.